Shown below are 3 T cell receptor beta chains from a single sample sequenced in a study of blood T cell repertoires in COVID-19. Data came from immunoSEQ multiplex PCR; TCRdb stores just in-frame clones and leaves some out. The sample shows roughly 310,000 clones, roughly 90% of them seen only once. Sequencing was performed on peripheral blood. These receptors were obtained from a young woman with COVID-19, enrolled during active disease.

With regard to this clone: The sample holds other DNA sequences that translate to the same CDR3. The chain uses TRBV2 and TRBJ1-1; 7 bases map to TRBD1. The CDR3 spans 13 residues. Trimming at V came to 0 bases and at J to 5 bases, leaving 0 bases not matched to a gene. CDR1 is SNHLY, CDR2 FYNNEI, per germline. The CDR3 DNA is TGTGCCAGCAGTGAAGCCAGGGGGACTGAAGCTTTCTTT. Encoded protein: CASSEARGTEAFF.

The chain carries TRBV5-1 and TRBJ2-7; 9 bases map to TRBD1. Losses at the gene ends were 4 bases for V and 3 bases for J; bases not matched to a gene: 5. The CDR3 is made up of 14 amino acids. The germline CDR1 and CDR2 sequences are SGHRS and YFSETQ. The CDR3: CASSATGGNYEQYF. The CDR3 DNA sequence: TGCGCCAGCAGCGCCACAGGGGGCAACTACGAGCAGTACTTC. Variable domain in full (rest from reference TRBV5-1 and TRBJ2-7): KAGVTQTPRYLIKTRGQQVTLSCSPISGHRSVSWYQQTPGQGLQFLFEYFSETQRNKGNFPGRFSGRQFSNSRSEMNVSTLELGDSALYLCASSATGGNYEQYFGPGTRLTVT.

The chain links TRBV7-9 to TRBJ2-5; 11 nucleotides line up with TRBD2. The CDR3 totals 16 residues. J gave up 1 base and V 5 bases, and 6 bases lay outside the gene matches. Germline values: CDR1 SEHNR, CDR2 FQNEAQ (reference sequence). The CDR3: CASSRRLAGLQETQYF. The DNA for the CDR3 is TGTGCCAGCAGCCGACGACTAGCGGGACTCCAAGAGACCCAGTACTTC.